This T cell receptor (beta chain) was identified during a study of vaccination effects on CD4 cells after COVID-19. As for the study in general: It was two doses of either the BNT162b2 or mRNA-1273 vaccine that participants received.

Before any sequencing was done, the ViraFEST assay used viral peptide pools to expand antigen-specific CD4+ T cells. CD4+ T cell isolation took place after approximately ten days of culture. None of the vaccinated had previously contracted SARS-CoV-2, and their nucleocapsid antibodies tested negative. Days 3 and 7 were when half the medium was replaced with IL-2 medium. TCRdb's copy holds only in-frame clones and misses some; the assay was immunoSEQ multiplex PCR. The repertoire holds some 77,000 clones, with roughly 78% as singletons. On this clone itself: What it recognizes is unknown.

V was trimmed by 0 bases and J by 1 base, leaving 23 bases between them. CDR1 LGHDT and CDR2 YNNKEL come from the germline V gene (reference sequence). CDR3 length: 20 residues. Overall study results and limits: Clones arising from infection and from vaccination showed marked clonal contraction late after vaccination. In healthy vaccinees, only 1 of 255 vaccine-induced clones cross-reacted with common cold coronaviruses.

The chain is built from TRBV3-1 (or the pseudogene TRBV3-2) and TRBJ2-3, with D possibly matching TRBD1 (5 bases). This TCR was sampled from a human donor who received a COVID-19 vaccine. The sequencing used CD4+ T cells from PBMCs cultured with HCoV-OC43 spike peptides, collected before COVID-19 vaccination. Stated subset: HCoV-OC43 spike overlapping peptide pool stimulation. The CDR3 region has the DNA TGTGCCAGCAGCCAAGATGGACATATCCCCGCTCCGTCTGGCACAGATACGCAGTATTTT. This encodes CASSQDGHIPAPSGTDTQYF.